This T cell receptor beta chain appears in the sequencing data of a study of blood T cell repertoires in COVID-19. In the authors' methods: How many nucleated cells were present was estimated from reference gene primer amplification. Libraries were prepared by immunoSEQ multiplex PCR; TCRdb keeps only in-frame clonotypes and omits some of them. Clone size and V and J calls were adopted from that table, with D and trimming inferred from the DNA. The sample shows hundreds of thousands of clones, 87% of them seen only once. V lost 4 bases and J lost 0, with 15 bases in between. There are 17 residues in the CDR3. Germline V gene sequence: CDR1 KGHDR, CDR2 SFDVKD. Recruits, aged roughly 18 to 95 years, lived in around 24 US areas.

The receptor was derived from a woman younger than 30 with acute COVID-19. The genes are TRBV24-1 and TRBJ2-1; D is perhaps TRBD2 (6 bases). Specimen: PBMCs or T cells enriched from blood (not recorded which). The CDR3 spells CATSDPGDSSSYNEQFF. CDR3 in DNA: TGTGCCACCAGTGACCCCGGGGACTCCTCCTCCTACAATGAGCAGTTCTTC.